The entry below describes one T cell receptor (beta chain). What it binds is unknown. This entry belongs to a study of T cells expressing NK-cell markers. Study-wide background: The study drew TCR beta repertoires from sorted CD3+CD56+NKG2C+, CD3+CD56+NKG2C- and CD3+CD56-NKG2C+ T cells. Eight donors were sequenced, of whom seven were HCMV-seropositive, while the remaining one was HCMV-seronegative.

General study findings and limits: The CD3+CD56-NKG2C+ fraction of several donors was also led by these clonotypes.

cDNA encoding TCR beta was synthesized via 5'RACE template switching incorporating UMIs. TCRdb reprocessed the 5' RACE reads, keeping one entry per CDR3 protein, no DNA. The repertoire table contains 200,000 to 300,000 distinct CDR3 sequences. Sequenced material: blood T cells: a sorted CD56 or NKG2C T cell subset, CD4+ or CD8+ T cells, or bulk PBMC T cells (not recorded which). The TCR was taken from a man in his late teens or twenties in good health.

The CDR3 protein is CASSPTGRDGYTF. The chain carries TRBV12-3 or TRBV12-4 and TRBJ1-2. The CDR3 spans 13 residues.